A single sample is the source of the 23 T cell receptor beta chains below, sequenced in a study of T cell repertoires in aging, cancer and after chemotherapy. A mixed TRB-A/B primer pool amplified rearranged TRB by multiplex touch-down PCR. Each CDR3 protein is one row after TCRdb ran MiXCR on the multiplex PCR reads. The table lists about 6,000 distinct CDR3 sequences, 38% of them singletons, with roughly 50% in the top ten. Amplification of TCR beta used genomic DNA extracted from peripheral blood. Sequencing input: blood. These receptors came from a human donor with a blood cancer.

The chain couples TRBV6-5 to TRBJ1-6; TRBD1 might be the D (5 bases). Germline V gives CDR1 MNHEY, CDR2 SVGAGI. The CDR3 has 14 residues. Trimming cost V 6 bases and J 6 bases, with 12 bases left between them. CDR3 amino acids: CASSPGGTNSPLHF. As DNA, the CDR3 is TGTGCCAGCAGCCCCGGCGGGACTAATTCACCCCTCCACTTT.

This clonotype was counted between two and nine times. This chain uses TRBV18 with TRBJ2-7, with 10 bases that match TRBD2. The CDR3 length is 15 residues. Germline CDR1 KGHSH, CDR2 LQKENI. The V gene end was trimmed by 0 bases and the J gene end by 4 bases; junction bases not matched to a gene: 3. Written as DNA, the CDR3 is TGTGCCAGCTCACCACCGAGCGGGAGGGCGTACGAGCAGTACTTC. It specifies CASSPPSGRAYEQYF.

This clonotype occurred a few times. The chain is built from TRBV7-6 and TRBJ2-1; tentative D call: TRBD2 (6 bases). Germline loops: CDR1 SGHVS, CDR2 FNYEAQ. This CDR3 comprises 17 residues. Trimming stripped 0 bases from V and 7 bases from J, with 19 bases between. The CDR3 is CASSLALPGVGFNEQFF. In DNA form, the CDR3 reads TGTGCCAGCAGCTTAGCGCTTCCGGGGGTGGGTTTTAATGAGCAGTTCTTC.

This clonotype showed up just a few times. The chain is built from TRBV19 and TRBJ2-3, with D unresolved. V lost 4 bases and J lost 2, with 19 bases in between. Germline V gives CDR1 LNHDA, CDR2 SQIVND (reference sequence). The CDR3 consists of 17 residues. CDR3 DNA: TGTGCCAGTAGTACCCATCTGACGCTCGCGGACACAGATACGCAGTATTTT. Its translation: CASSTHLTLADTDTQYF. Combining the CDR3 with reference TRBV19 and TRBJ2-3 gives the whole variable domain DGGITQSPKYLFRKEGQNVTLSCEQNLNHDAMYWYRQDPGQGLRLIYYSQIVNDFQKGDIAEGYSVSREKKESFPLTVTSAQKNPTAFYLCASSTHLTLADTDTQYFGPGTRLTVL.

The V gene is TRBV27, the J gene TRBJ2-1; 9 bases are shared with TRBD2. Germline trimming cut 5 bases from V and 3 bases from J; bases unmatched to any gene: 8. The CDR3 has 16 residues. From germline, CDR1 is MNHEY and CDR2 SMNVEV (reference sequence). As DNA, the CDR3 is TGTGCCAGCAGTCGGACTAGCGTATTATACTACAATGAGCAGTTCTTC. It is translated as CASSRTSVLYYNEQFF.

This clonotype appeared a few times. The J gene is TRBJ2-7, the V gene TRBV6-1; D ambiguous. The V end lost 0 bases, the J end lost 2 bases, and 11 bases lay between the germline ends. Germline CDR1 reads MNHNS; CDR2 reads SASEGT. The CDR3 covers 15 residues. The CDR3 loop is CASSEALRAAYEQYF. The CDR3 bases are TGTGCCAGCAGTGAAGCGCTTCGGGCAGCCTACGAGCAGTACTTC.

This clonotype was seen a few times. The chain employs TRBV11-1 and TRBJ2-1, with a possible D match to TRBD1 (6 bases). The CDR3 has 15 residues. Germline CDR1 SGHAT, CDR2 FQDESV (reference sequence). Deletions cut 1 base from V and 0 bases from J, with 7 bases between. CDR3 DNA sequence: TGTGCCAGCAGCTTAGGAGGGGGCTCCTACAATGAGCAGTTCTTC. It is translated as CASSLGGGSYNEQFF.

The V and J genes are TRBV12-3 or TRBV12-4 and TRBJ2-2; D is ambiguous. The CDR3 spans 15 residues. Deletions cut 7 bases from V and 1 base from J, with 13 bases between. The CDR3 spells CASIRSLGNTGELFF. In DNA form, the CDR3 reads TGTGCCAGCATCCGGTCATTGGGGAACACCGGGGAGCTGTTTTTT.

This clonotype has only a few counts. The genes are TRBV12-3 or TRBV12-4 and TRBJ2-2; D is possibly TRBD1 (6 bases). This CDR3 region has 16 residues. The V and J ends lost 6 bases and 4 bases respectively, with 18 bases between them. The CDR3 region has the DNA TGTGCCAGCAGCCCCGGTAGAGGGGGATCCACCGGGGAGCTGTTTTTT. Amino acid sequence: CASSPGRGGSTGELFF.

This clonotype was found once. The chain combines TRBV7-6 with TRBJ1-5, with D maybe TRBD1 (5 bases). The germline V gene encodes CDR1 SGHVS and CDR2 FNYEAQ. The V and J ends lost 5 bases and 2 bases respectively, with 10 bases between them. The CDR3 runs 14 residues. This chain's CDR3 is CASSRRGGNQPQHF. CDR3 DNA: TGTGCCAGCAGCCGGAGGGGAGGCAATCAGCCCCAGCATTTT.

The CDR3 sequence is CASRVQNNQPQHF. The CDR3 nucleotides are TGTGCCAGCAGAGTACAGAACAATCAGCCCCAGCATTTT. The chain recombines TRBV7-6 with TRBJ1-5; D unclear. Germline loops: CDR1 SGHVS, CDR2 FNYEAQ. The CDR3 is 13 residues long. V was shortened by 6 bases and J by 3 bases, with 9 bases between the two germline ends.

The rearrangement links TRBV5-1 to TRBJ2-3, with D unresolved. This CDR3 has 17 amino acids. The V gene lost 3 bases and the J gene lost 1 base, with 18 bases spanning the gap. Germline V gene data show CDR1 as SGHRS and CDR2 as YFSETQ. The CDR3 DNA sequence: TGCGCCAGCAGCTATCAATCCCGGTCTTGGGGCACAGATACGCAGTATTTT. Translating it yields CASSYQSRSWGTDTQYF.

This chain uses TRBV5-6 with TRBJ1-1; D unclear. Between the trimmed V and J ends, which lost 4 bases and 1 base, there was a span of 11 bases. The length of the CDR3 is 14 residues. Germline V gene sequence: CDR1 SGHDT, CDR2 YYEEEE. The CDR3 sequence is CASSPGWPNTEAFF. CDR3 DNA sequence: TGTGCCAGCAGCCCGGGGTGGCCGAACACTGAAGCTTTCTTT.

In this sample, this clonotype turned up a few times. V gene TRBV19 combines with J gene TRBJ2-7; a weak D match, TRBD2 (6 bases). Trimming took off 5 bases at V and 0 bases at J, with 17 bases between the two ends. CDR1 is LNHDA, CDR2 SQIVND, per germline (reference sequence). The CDR3 extends over 16 amino acids. The CDR3 region is CASSGGWGSGSYEQYF. The DNA for the CDR3 is TGTGCCAGTAGTGGTGGCTGGGGTAGCGGCTCCTACGAGCAGTACTTC.

In this sample, this clonotype turned up a few times. The chain links TRBV18 to TRBJ2-5; D not resolved. The CDR3 runs to 14 residues. Germline V gene lookup returns CDR1 KGHSH and CDR2 LQKENI. V gave up 1 base and J gave up 3 bases, with 9 bases separating them. CDR3 in amino acids: CASSPLSSEETQYF. The CDR3 coding sequence is TGTGCCAGCTCACCACTCAGCTCTGAAGAGACCCAGTACTTC.

This clonotype was seen a handful of times. The chain employs TRBV6-6 and TRBJ1-6; D remains ambiguous. Trimming removed 5 bases from V and 0 bases from J, with 8 bases in between. Germline-derived CDR1 and CDR2 are MNHNY and SVGAGI (reference sequence). The CDR3 is 15 amino acids. CDR3 residues: CASSQISSYNSPLHF. The CDR3 region has the DNA TGTGCCAGCAGTCAGATTAGCTCCTATAATTCACCCCTCCACTTT.

The CDR3 is CASTQSGYSYEQYF. CDR3 coding DNA: TGTGCCAGCACCCAGTCGGGCTACTCCTACGAGCAGTACTTC. This chain uses TRBV6-2 or TRBV6-3 with TRBJ2-7; D ambiguous. CDR1 and CDR2 from the germline V gene are MNHEY and SVGEGT. The V end lost 7 bases, the J end lost 0 bases, and 13 bases lay between the germline ends. This CDR3 contains 14 residues.

The genes are TRBV7-9 and TRBJ2-7; TRBD2 is a possible D gene (6 bases). V was shortened by 5 bases and J by 6 bases, with 11 bases between the two germline ends. The CDR3 has 12 residues. Looked up from germline, CDR1 is SEHNR and CDR2 is FQNEAQ (reference sequence). CDR3 nucleotides: TGTGCCAGCAGCCCAACGGGGGTCGAGCAGTACTTC. Its protein product is CASSPTGVEQYF.

This sequence joins TRBV12-3 or TRBV12-4 and TRBJ1-1, with D hard to call. The CDR3 is 13 amino acids. Between the trimmed V and J ends, which lost 6 bases and 4 bases, there was a span of 12 bases. The CDR3 here is CASSFPGRTEAFF. In nucleotides, the CDR3 is TGTGCCAGCAGCTTCCCAGGTCGCACTGAAGCTTTCTTT.

The chain carries TRBV19 and TRBJ2-3; 10 bases map to TRBD1. Germline V gene data show CDR1 as LNHDA and CDR2 as SQIVND (reference sequence). V trimming: 5 bases; J trimming: 6 bases; junction bases outside the gene matches: 11. The CDR3 is 16 amino acids. In DNA form, the CDR3 reads TGTGCCAGTAGTCCCAGACAGGGGGCCGGCTGGGATACGCAGTATTTT. Protein product: CASSPRQGAGWDTQYF.

For this clonotype: This may stem from a read error, because a much larger clone lies one nucleotide away. The V call is TRBV5-1, the J call TRBJ1-5; perhaps TRBD1 as D (5 bases). The CDR3 consists of 13 residues. Per the germline V gene, CDR1 is SGHRS and CDR2 is YFSETQ. The CDR3 DNA follows: TGCGCCAGCGGCTTGGAAGGGGACCGGCCCCAGCATTTT. Amino acid sequence: CASGLEGDRPQHF.

This chain connects TRBV19 to TRBJ2-1, with 12 bases aligning to TRBD2. Germline V CDR1 and CDR2: LNHDA, SQIVND (reference sequence). The V gene end was trimmed by 5 bases and the J gene end by 8 bases; junction bases not matched to a gene: 7. CDR3 length equals 15 residues. The CDR3 coding sequence is TGTGCCAGTAGTTTCGGGACTAGCGGGTGGTATGAGCAGTTCTTC. It yields the protein CASSFGTSGWYEQFF.

The rearrangement uses TRBV7-6 and TRBJ2-3; no reliable D call. Germline CDR1 and CDR2: SGHVS and FNYEAQ. V dropped 5 bases and J dropped 2 bases, with 8 bases sitting between them. This CDR3 is built from 13 residues. The CDR3 protein is CASSKQPTDTQYF. The CDR3 region has the DNA TGTGCCAGCAGCAAACAACCCACAGATACGCAGTATTTT.